Sequencing of this T cell receptor beta chain was carried out in a study of blood T cell repertoires in COVID-19. About the research overall: Acute-phase and convalescent COVID-19 samples originated in the United States, Italy and Spain. The analysed material was cDNA or gDNA that came from T cells, B-cell-depleted T cells, or PBMCs.

CDR3 size: 14 residues. V was pared by 7 bases and J by 7 bases, with 14 bases between. The germline CDR1 and CDR2 sequences are LNHDA and SQIVND (reference sequence). In the original processing: Cell counts per sample came from amplifying reference gene primers. This table comes from immunoSEQ multiplex PCR, and its TCRdb copy is limited to in-frame clones, with some not included. The V and J calls and clone size are taken from that table; D and trimming were inferred from the DNA. The top ten hold roughly 2.5% of the sample, which has 200,000 to 250,000 clones, around nine tenths seen once. The receptor was isolated from a woman aged 60-70 years with acute or convalescent COVID-19. The genes are TRBV19 and TRBJ1-6, with a tentative D call TRBD1 (6 bases). Sequencing was performed on peripheral blood. CDR3 amino acids: CASMLTGGNSPLHF. In DNA form, the CDR3 reads TGTGCCAGTATGTTGACAGGTGGAAATTCACCCCTCCACTTT.